The 17 T cell receptor beta chains listed next were all sequenced from one sample in a study of cytomegalovirus exposure and HLA in healthy donors. Primers for the PCR totalled 60 Vbeta and 13 Jbeta. Clones were read by immunoSEQ multiplex PCR, and TCRdb kept only the in-frame ones, dropping some. Among about 200,000 clones, roughly 90% were seen once, and the ten largest hold approximately 0.31%. Sequenced input: PBMCs. The receptors shown here come from a woman aged 25 to 39 in good health and CMV-seronegative.

The chain couples TRBV28 to TRBJ1-3, with D unclear. Per the germline V gene, CDR1 is MDHEN and CDR2 is SYDVKM. There are 15 residues in the CDR3. V dropped 5 bases and J dropped 0 bases, with 11 bases sitting between them. The CDR3 loop reads CASSTQPYSGNTIYF. DNA for the CDR3: TGTGCCAGCAGTACACAGCCTTACTCTGGAAACACCATATATTTT.

This clone was picked up one time. The rearrangement uses TRBV11-2 and TRBJ2-1, with D possibly TRBD2 on 5 matching bases. Germline V gene sequence: CDR1 SGHAT, CDR2 FQNNGV. CDR3 length equals 13 residues. Trimming took 1 base from V and 9 from J, leaving 10 bases between them. The CDR3 loop is CASSLVGVTEQFF. Written as DNA, the CDR3 is TGTGCCAGCAGCTTAGTCGGGGTCACTGAGCAGTTCTTC.

The chain is built from TRBV5-8 and TRBJ1-3; the match to TRBD1 covers 8 bases. The CDR3 is made up of 16 amino acids. Germline loops: CDR1 SGHTS, CDR2 YDEGEE. Losses at the gene ends were 0 bases for V and 4 bases for J; bases not matched to a gene: 6. CDR3 loop: CASSLETGAGGNTIYF. The CDR3 nucleotides read TGTGCCAGCAGCTTGGAGACAGGGGCAGGCGGAAACACCATATATTTT.

The chain recombines TRBV5-1 with TRBJ1-4; D is possibly TRBD1 (6 bases). The germline gives CDR1 SGHRS, CDR2 YFSETQ. V was pared by 1 base and J by 5 bases, with 15 bases between. The CDR3 contains 16 residues. The CDR3 region is CASSLSGGDRNEKLFF. DNA for the CDR3: TGCGCCAGCAGCTTGAGTGGGGGCGACAGAAATGAAAAACTGTTTTTT. The full variable domain, in which reference TRBV5-1 and TRBJ1-4 provide the parts outside the CDR3, is KAGVTQTPRYLIKTRGQQVTLSCSPISGHRSVSWYQQTPGQGLQFLFEYFSETQRNKGNFPGRFSGRQFSNSRSEMNVSTLELGDSALYLCASSLSGGDRNEKLFFGSGTQLSVL.

The chain couples TRBV7-8 to TRBJ2-7, with TRBD2 identical over 10 bases. The CDR3 totals 15 residues. V shed 2 bases, J shed 7 bases, and the junction held 8 bases outside the gene matches. Germline V lookup: CDR1 SGHVS, CDR2 FQNEAQ. Here the CDR3 reads CASSLQLAGVREQYF. Written as DNA, the CDR3 is TGTGCCAGCAGCTTACAGCTAGCGGGGGTAAGGGAGCAGTACTTC.

This chain connects TRBV7-9 to TRBJ2-7; TRBD1 matches 10 bases. The germline CDR1 and CDR2 sequences are SEHNR and FQNEAQ (reference sequence). This CDR3 spans 16 amino acids. V lost 3 bases to trimming and J lost 2 bases; unmatched junction nucleotides: 7. CDR3 DNA: TGTGCCAGCAGCTTCTCGGGACAGGGGAAACCCTACGAGCAGTACTTC. Translating it yields CASSFSGQGKPYEQYF. The complete variable domain, with remaining parts taken from reference TRBV7-9 and TRBJ2-7, reads DTGVSQNPRHKITKRGQNVTFRCDPISEHNRLYWYRQTLGQGPEFLTYFQNEAQLEKSRLLSDRFSAERPKGSFSTLEIQRTEQGDSAMYLCASSFSGQGKPYEQYFGPGTRLTVT.

The rearrangement links TRBV2 to TRBJ1-1; D gene unclear. The V gene's germline CDR1 is SNHLY and CDR2 FYNNEI. The CDR3 length is 13 residues. The CDR3 nucleotides read TGTGCTCAGAAAGGAGGGTCTCTACCTGAAGCTTTCTTT. This sequence encodes CAQKGGSLPEAFF.

The chain has TRBV27 and TRBJ1-4; no firm D call. The CDR3 sequence is 13 residues long. The V gene lost 0 bases and the J gene lost 5 bases, with 4 bases spanning the gap. Germline loops: CDR1 MNHEY, CDR2 SMNVEV (reference sequence). The CDR3 spells CASSLSRNEKLFF. The CDR3 nucleotides read TGTGCCAGCAGTTTATCGAGAAATGAAAAACTGTTTTTT.

The V call is TRBV5-1, the J call TRBJ2-5; 7 bases are a match to TRBD1. The CDR3 loop spans 15 amino acids. In germline, CDR1 is SGHRS, CDR2 YFSETQ. V lost 0 bases and J lost 2; bases outside the gene matches: 4. The CDR3 region has the DNA TGCGCCAGCAGCTTGGGGACAGGAAGGCAAGAGACCCAGTACTTC. Amino acids: CASSLGTGRQETQYF.

This clone appeared a few times. V is TRBV2 and J is TRBJ2-3, with TRBD1 matching 7 bases. Unmatched junction bases numbered 5, after V lost 1 base and J lost 4 bases. Per germline, CDR1 SNHLY and CDR2 FYNNEI. The CDR3 covers 15 residues. In DNA form, the CDR3 reads TGTGCCAGCAGTGAAGAACAGGGGCACGCAGATACGCAGTATTTT. Translation gives CASSEEQGHADTQYF.

The J gene is TRBJ2-7, the V gene TRBV7-2; maybe TRBD1 (6 bases). V gave up 3 bases and J gave up 4 bases, with 13 bases separating them. The length of the CDR3 is 14 residues. The germline V gene has CDR1 SGHTA and CDR2 FQGNSA. In DNA, the CDR3 is TGTGCCAGCAGCTTCTCTGGGGACAATTACGAGCAGTACTTC. The encoded protein is CASSFSGDNYEQYF.

This chain joins TRBV28 and TRBJ1-2; maybe TRBD1 (5 bases). V lost 5 bases, J lost 4 bases, and 14 bases lay in between. The CDR3 loop spans 14 amino acids. Germline V gives CDR1 MDHEN, CDR2 SYDVKM. CDR3 in DNA: TGTGCCAGCAGTCCCACGGGGGTTAGCTATGGCTACACCTTC. This sequence encodes CASSPTGVSYGYTF.

The genes are TRBV27 and TRBJ2-3, with D maybe TRBD2 (6 bases). CDR1 is MNHEY and CDR2 is SMNVEV in the germline V gene (reference sequence). The CDR3 sequence is 14 residues long. The germline V and J ends were trimmed by 5 bases and 2 bases, with 11 bases remaining between them. As DNA, the CDR3 is TGTGCCAGCAGTACACGGGACTCCACAGATACGCAGTATTTT. Residues: CASSTRDSTDTQYF.

J is TRBJ2-2 and V is TRBV27; D unclear. The V end lost 0 bases, the J end lost 5 bases, and 4 bases lay between the germline ends. CDR1 and CDR2 from the germline V gene are MNHEY and SMNVEV (reference sequence). CDR3 length: 13 residues. The CDR3: CASSLSQTGELFF. CDR3 DNA sequence: TGTGCCAGCAGTTTATCACAGACCGGGGAGCTGTTTTTT.

V usage is TRBV2 and J usage is TRBJ2-3; D may be TRBD1 (5 bases). Trimming took off 5 bases at V and 0 bases at J, with 12 bases between the two ends. In germline, CDR1 is SNHLY, CDR2 FYNNEI. This CDR3 contains 15 residues. The CDR3, as DNA: TGTGCCAGCAGTTTCGGACACCCAAGCACAGATACGCAGTATTTT. Its protein is CASSFGHPSTDTQYF.

The genes are TRBV19 and TRBJ2-7, with 8 bases identical to TRBD1. Germline loops: CDR1 LNHDA, CDR2 SQIVND (reference sequence). The CDR3 is 14 amino acids. Trimming at V came to 7 bases and at J to 5 bases, leaving 10 bases not matched to a gene. The CDR3 bases are TGTGCCAGTACCCGGACAGGGAGTCAGGACGAGCAGTACTTC. The encoded protein is CASTRTGSQDEQYF. Using reference TRBV19 and TRBJ2-7 for the parts outside the CDR3, the full variable domain is DGGITQSPKYLFRKEGQNVTLSCEQNLNHDAMYWYRQDPGQGLRLIYYSQIVNDFQKGDIAEGYSVSREKKESFPLTVTSAQKNPTAFYLCASTRTGSQDEQYFGPGTRLTVT.

The rearrangement joins TRBV13 to TRBJ2-7; 7 nucleotides match TRBD1. The CDR3 has 14 amino acids. Per the germline V gene, CDR1 is PRHDT and CDR2 is FYEKMQ (reference sequence). The trim removed 3 bases at V and 3 bases at J, leaving 5 bases unmatched. CDR3 amino acids: CASSFWDSHYEQYF. The CDR3 coding sequence is TGTGCCAGCAGCTTCTGGGACAGTCACTACGAGCAGTACTTC.